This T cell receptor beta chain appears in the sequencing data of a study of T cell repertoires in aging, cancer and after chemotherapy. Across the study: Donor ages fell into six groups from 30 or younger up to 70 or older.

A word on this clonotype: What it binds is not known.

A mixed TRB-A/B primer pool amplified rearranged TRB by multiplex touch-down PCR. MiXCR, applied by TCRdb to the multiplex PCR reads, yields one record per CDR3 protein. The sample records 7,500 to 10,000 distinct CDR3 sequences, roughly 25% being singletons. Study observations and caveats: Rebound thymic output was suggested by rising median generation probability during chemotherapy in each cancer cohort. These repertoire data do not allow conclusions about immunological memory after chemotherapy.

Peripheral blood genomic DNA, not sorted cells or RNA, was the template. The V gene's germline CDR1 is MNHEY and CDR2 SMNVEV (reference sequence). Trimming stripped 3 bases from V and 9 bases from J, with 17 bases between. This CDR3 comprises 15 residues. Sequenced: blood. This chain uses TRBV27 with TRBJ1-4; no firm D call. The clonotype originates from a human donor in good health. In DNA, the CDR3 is TGTGCCAGCAGTTTTAGGAGGGCGCCGGATAAAAAACTGTTTTTT. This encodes CASSFRRAPDKKLFF.